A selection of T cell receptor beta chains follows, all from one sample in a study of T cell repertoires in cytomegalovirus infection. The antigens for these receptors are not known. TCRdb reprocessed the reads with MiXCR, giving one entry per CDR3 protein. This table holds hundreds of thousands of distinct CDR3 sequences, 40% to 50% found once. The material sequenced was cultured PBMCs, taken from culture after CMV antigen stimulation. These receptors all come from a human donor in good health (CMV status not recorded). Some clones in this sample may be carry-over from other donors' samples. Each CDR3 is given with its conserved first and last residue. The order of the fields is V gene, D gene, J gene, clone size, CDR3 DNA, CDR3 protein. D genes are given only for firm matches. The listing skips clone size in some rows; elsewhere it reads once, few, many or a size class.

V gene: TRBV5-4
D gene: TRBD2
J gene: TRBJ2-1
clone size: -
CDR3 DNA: TGTGCCAGCAGCTATGGACTAAGTAGCGGGAGGGACAATGAGCAGTTCTTC
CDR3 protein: CASSYGLSSGRDNEQFF

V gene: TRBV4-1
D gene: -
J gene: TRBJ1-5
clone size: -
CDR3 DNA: TGCGCCAGCAGCCAAGATTGGTCGTTAGGGGACCATCAGCCCCAGCATTTT
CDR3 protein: CASSQDWSLGDHQPQHF

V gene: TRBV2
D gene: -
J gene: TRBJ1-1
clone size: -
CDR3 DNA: TGTGCCAGCAGTTACGGGACGACAGGTGCTAGGACTGAAGCTTTCTTT
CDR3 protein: CASSYGTTGARTEAFF

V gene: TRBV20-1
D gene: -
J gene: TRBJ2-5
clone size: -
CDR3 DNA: TGCAGTGCTAGAGATTTGACTCGCCAAGAGACCCAGTACTTC
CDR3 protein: CSARDLTRQETQYF

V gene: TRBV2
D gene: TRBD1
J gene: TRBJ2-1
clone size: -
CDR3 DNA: TGTGCCAGCAGTTCGACAGGGGACGAGCAGTTCTTC
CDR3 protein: CASSSTGDEQFF

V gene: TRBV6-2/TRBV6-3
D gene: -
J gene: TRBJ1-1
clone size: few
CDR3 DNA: TGTGCCAGCAGTTACTCGTTTCCGAACACTGAAGCTTTCTTT
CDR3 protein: CASSYSFPNTEAFF

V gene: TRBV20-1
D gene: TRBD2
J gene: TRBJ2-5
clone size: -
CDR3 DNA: TGCAGTGCCTCGGGACTAGCGGGGACCCCCCAAGAGACCCAGTACTTC
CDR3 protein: CSASGLAGTPQETQYF

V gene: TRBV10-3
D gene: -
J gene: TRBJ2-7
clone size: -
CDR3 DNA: TGTGCCATCAGTGAGGGATTGCCTCACTACGAGCAGTACTTC
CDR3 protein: CAISEGLPHYEQYF

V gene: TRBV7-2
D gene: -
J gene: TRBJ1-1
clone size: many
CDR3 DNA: TGTGCCAGCAGCTTCACGCCGGGGTGGATTGAAGCTTTCTTT
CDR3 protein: CASSFTPGWIEAFF

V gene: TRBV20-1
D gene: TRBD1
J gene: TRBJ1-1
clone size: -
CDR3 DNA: TGCAGTGTTCCGGGACAGGGTGACACTGAAGCTTTCTTT
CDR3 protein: CSVPGQGDTEAFF

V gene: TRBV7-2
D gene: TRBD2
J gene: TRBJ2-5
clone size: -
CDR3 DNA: TGTGCCAGCAGCTTAGGACTAGCTAGCTCGGAGTACTTC
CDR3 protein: CASSLGLASSEYF

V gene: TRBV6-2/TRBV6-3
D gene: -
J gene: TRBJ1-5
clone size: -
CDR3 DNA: TGTGCCAGCAGTAAAGTTAATAGCAATCAGCCCCAGCATTTT
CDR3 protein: CASSKVNSNQPQHF

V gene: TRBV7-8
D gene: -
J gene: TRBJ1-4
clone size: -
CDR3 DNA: TGTGCCAGCAGCTCCCCAGGGTGGGGTGATGAAAAACTGTTTTTT
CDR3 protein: CASSSPGWGDEKLFF

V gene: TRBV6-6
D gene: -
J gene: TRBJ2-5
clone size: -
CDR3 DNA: TGTGCCGCCAGGGCGCGGGGCCAAGAGACCCAGTACTTC
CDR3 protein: CAARARGQETQYF